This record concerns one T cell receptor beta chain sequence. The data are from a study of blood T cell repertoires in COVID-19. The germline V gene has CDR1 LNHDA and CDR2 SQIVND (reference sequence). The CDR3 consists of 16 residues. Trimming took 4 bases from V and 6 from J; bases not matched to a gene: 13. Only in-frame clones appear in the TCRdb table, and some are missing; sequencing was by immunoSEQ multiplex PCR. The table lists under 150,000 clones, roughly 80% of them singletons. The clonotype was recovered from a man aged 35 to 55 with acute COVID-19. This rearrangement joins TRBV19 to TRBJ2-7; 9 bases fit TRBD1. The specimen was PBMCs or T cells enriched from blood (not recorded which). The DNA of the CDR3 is TGTGCCAGTAGTACGACAACCGGGACAGGGACTGGCGAGCAGTACTTC. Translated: CASSTTTGTGTGEQYF.